This T cell receptor beta chain emerged from a study of cytomegalovirus exposure and HLA in healthy donors. Germline CDR1 reads LNHNV; CDR2 reads YYDKDF (reference sequence). V was clipped by 9 bases and J by 2 bases, with 12 bases between them. The CDR3 contains 13 residues. The PCR had 60 Vbeta and 13 Jbeta primers. Repertoires were generated with immunoSEQ multiplex PCR, while TCRdb's copy carries only in-frame clones and drops some. This table holds some 150,000 clones, 65% to 85% found once. What was sequenced was PBMCs. The receptor's source is a male donor in good health and CMV-seronegative. The chain recombines TRBV15 with TRBJ2-3; no clear D. The CDR3 coding sequence is TGTGCCACGGATTTAGCATACACAGATACGCAGTATTTT. It codes for CATDLAYTDTQYF.